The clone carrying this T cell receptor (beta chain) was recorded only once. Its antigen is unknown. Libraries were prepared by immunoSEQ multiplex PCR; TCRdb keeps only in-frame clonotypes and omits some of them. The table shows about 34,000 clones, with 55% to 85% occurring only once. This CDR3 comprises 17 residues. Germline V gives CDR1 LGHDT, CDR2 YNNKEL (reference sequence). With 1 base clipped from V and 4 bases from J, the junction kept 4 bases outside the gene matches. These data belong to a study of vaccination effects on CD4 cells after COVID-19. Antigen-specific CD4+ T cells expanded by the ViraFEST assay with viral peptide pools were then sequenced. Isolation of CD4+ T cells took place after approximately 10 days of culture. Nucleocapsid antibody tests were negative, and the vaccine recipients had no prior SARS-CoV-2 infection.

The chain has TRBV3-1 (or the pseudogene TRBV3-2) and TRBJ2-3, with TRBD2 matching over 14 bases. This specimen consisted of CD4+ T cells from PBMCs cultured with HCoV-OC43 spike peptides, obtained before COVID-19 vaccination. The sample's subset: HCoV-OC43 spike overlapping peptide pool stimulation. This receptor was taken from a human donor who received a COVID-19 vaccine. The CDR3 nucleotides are TGTGCCAGCAGCCAAGGGGGACTAGCGGGGGAAGCAGATACGCAGTATTTT. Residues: CASSQGGLAGEADTQYF.